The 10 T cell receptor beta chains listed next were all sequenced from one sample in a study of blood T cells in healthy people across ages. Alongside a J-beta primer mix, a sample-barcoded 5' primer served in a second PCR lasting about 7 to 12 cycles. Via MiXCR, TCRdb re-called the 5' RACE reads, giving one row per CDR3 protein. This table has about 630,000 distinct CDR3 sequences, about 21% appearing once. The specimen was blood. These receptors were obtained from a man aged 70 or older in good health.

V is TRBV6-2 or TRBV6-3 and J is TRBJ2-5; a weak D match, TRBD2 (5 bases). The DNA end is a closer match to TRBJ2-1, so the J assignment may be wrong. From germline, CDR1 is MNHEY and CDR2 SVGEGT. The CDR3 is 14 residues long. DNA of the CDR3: TGTGCCAGCCATAGCGTAGCGTCTCCCAATGAGCAGTTCTTC. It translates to CASHSVASPNEQFF.

The CDR3 sequence is CASSYRERQPQHF. Written as DNA, the CDR3 is TGTGCCAGCAGCTACAGGGAGCGTCAGCCCCAGCATTTT. The genes are TRBV7-2 and TRBJ1-5; D possibly corresponds to TRBD1 (6 bases). The CDR3 loop spans 13 amino acids. V dropped 4 bases and J dropped 6 bases, with 10 bases sitting between them. Germline V lookup: CDR1 SGHTA, CDR2 FQGNSA.

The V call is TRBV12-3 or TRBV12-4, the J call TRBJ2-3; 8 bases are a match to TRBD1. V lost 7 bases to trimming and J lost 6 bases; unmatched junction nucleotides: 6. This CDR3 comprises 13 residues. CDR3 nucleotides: TGTGCCAGCACCCCGGACAGGGCTGATACGCAGTATTTT. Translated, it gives CASTPDRADTQYF.

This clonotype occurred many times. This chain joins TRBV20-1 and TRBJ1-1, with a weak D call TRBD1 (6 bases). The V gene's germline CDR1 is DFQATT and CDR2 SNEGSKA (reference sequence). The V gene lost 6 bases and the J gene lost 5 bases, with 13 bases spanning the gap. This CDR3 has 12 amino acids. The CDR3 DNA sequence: TGCAGTGCGAAACAGGGTAGGACTGAAGCTTTCTTT. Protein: CSAKQGRTEAFF.

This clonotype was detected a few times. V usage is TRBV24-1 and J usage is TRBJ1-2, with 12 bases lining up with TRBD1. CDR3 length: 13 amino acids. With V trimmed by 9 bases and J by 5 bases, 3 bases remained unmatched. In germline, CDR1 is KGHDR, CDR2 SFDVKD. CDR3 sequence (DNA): TGTGCCACCGGGACAGGGGGCGTTTATGGCTACACCTTC. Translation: CATGTGGVYGYTF.

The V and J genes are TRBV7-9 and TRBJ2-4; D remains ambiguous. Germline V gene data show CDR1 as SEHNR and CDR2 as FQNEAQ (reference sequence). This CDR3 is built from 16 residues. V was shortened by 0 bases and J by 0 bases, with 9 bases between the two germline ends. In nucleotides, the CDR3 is TGTGCCAGCAGCTTAGCGCAAGGAGTAGCCAAAAACATTCAGTACTTC. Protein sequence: CASSLAQGVAKNIQYF.

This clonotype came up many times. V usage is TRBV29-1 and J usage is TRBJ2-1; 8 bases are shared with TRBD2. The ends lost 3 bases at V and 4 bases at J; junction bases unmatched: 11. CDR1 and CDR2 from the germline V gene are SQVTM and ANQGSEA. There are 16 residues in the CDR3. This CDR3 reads CSVEIGLAGSYNEQFF. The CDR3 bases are TGCAGCGTTGAGATAGGGCTAGCGGGTTCTTACAATGAGCAGTTCTTC.

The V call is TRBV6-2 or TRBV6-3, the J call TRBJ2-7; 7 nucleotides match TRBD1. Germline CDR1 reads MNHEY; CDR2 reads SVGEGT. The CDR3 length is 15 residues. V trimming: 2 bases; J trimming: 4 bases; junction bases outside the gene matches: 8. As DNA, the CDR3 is TGTGCCAGCAGTTACGGACAGGCGGTAAATTACGAGCAGTACTTC. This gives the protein CASSYGQAVNYEQYF.

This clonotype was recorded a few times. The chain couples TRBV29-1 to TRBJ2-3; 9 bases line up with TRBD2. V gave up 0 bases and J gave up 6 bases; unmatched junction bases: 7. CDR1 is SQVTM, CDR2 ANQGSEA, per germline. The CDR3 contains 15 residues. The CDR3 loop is CSVEELAGVSDTQYF. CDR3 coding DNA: TGCAGCGTTGAAGAATTAGCGGGAGTCTCCGATACGCAGTATTTT.

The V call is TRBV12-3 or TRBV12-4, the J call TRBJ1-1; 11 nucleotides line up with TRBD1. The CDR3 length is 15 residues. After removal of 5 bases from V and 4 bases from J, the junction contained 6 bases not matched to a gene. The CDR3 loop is CASSAPGQGVTEAFF. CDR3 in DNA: TGTGCCAGCAGTGCTCCGGGACAGGGGGTCACTGAAGCTTTCTTT.